The rows below give T cell receptor beta chains drawn from one sample of a study of blood T cells in healthy people across ages. TCRdb itself ran the 5' RACE reads through MiXCR, one entry per CDR3 protein. The profile shows under 850,000 distinct CDR3 sequences, around 36% of them singletons. Source material: blood. The receptors were sampled from a man in his late teens or twenties in good health. The CDR3 runs from the conserved cysteine through the conserved F or W. A D gene is named only where the DNA matches it firmly. Rows may omit the clone size; those that give it use once, few, many or a size class.

V gene	clone size	D gene	J gene	CDR3 protein	CDR3 DNA
TRBV6-4	NA	TRBD2	TRBJ2-5	CASSPTGTSGQETQYF	TGTGCCAGCAGTCCAACCGGGACTAGCGGCCAAGAGACCCAGTACTTC
TRBV5-5	NA	NA	TRBJ2-6	CASSPTSSSRANVLTF	TGTGCCAGCAGCCCTACGAGCAGCTCTAGGGCCAACGTCCTGACTTTC
TRBV12-3/TRBV12-4	NA	NA	TRBJ2-2	CASHWGNTGELFF	TGTGCCAGCCATTGGGGTAACACCGGGGAGCTGTTTTTT
TRBV5-5	few	NA	TRBJ1-2	CASSLIRQVNYGYTF	TGTGCCAGCAGCCTGATTCGACAGGTTAACTATGGCTACACCTTC
TRBV10-3	once	NA	TRBJ2-7	CAISESNRARGEQYF	TGTGCCATCAGTGAGTCGAATAGGGCCAGGGGCGAGCAGTACTTC
TRBV29-1	NA	TRBD2	TRBJ2-3	CSVELAGAVDTQYF	TGCAGCGTCGAACTAGCGGGGGCAGTAGATACGCAGTATTTT
TRBV4-2	many	TRBD2	TRBJ2-7	CASSQDPQAGGLGEQYF	TGTGCCAGCAGCCAAGACCCCCAGGCGGGGGGATTGGGAGAGCAGTACTTC
TRBV7-2	many	NA	TRBJ1-2	CASSLEVPVVANGYTF	TGTGCCAGCAGCTTAGAGGTCCCAGTGGTGGCTAATGGCTACACCTTC
TRBV21-1	NA	NA	TRBJ2-5	CASSIRGQQPLQETQYF	TGTGCCAGCAGCATCAGGGGACAGCAGCCTCTCCAAGAGACCCAGTACTTC
TRBV20-1	few	NA	TRBJ2-2	CSGGRKNTGELFF	TGCAGTGGTGGGAGGAAGAACACCGGGGAGCTGTTTTTT
TRBV29-1	NA	NA	TRBJ2-7	CSVEDPGSPQYEQYF	TGCAGCGTTGAAGATCCGGGGTCCCCTCAGTACGAGCAGTACTTC
TRBV4-1	few	TRBD1	TRBJ2-2	CASSLPGQSTGELFF	TGCGCCAGCAGCCTGCCGGGACAGAGCACCGGGGAGCTGTTTTTT
TRBV6-2/TRBV6-3	NA	NA	TRBJ1-2	CASTPRLNYGYTF	TGTGCCAGCACCCCAAGGCTAAACTATGGCTACACCTTC
TRBV5-1	NA	TRBD1	TRBJ2-1	CASSLGQGSANEQFF	TGCGCCAGCAGCTTAGGACAGGGGTCAGCCAATGAGCAGTTCTTC
TRBV7-9	few	TRBD1	TRBJ1-4	CASSSRSGTAEKLFF	TGTGCCAGCAGCTCACGGAGTGGGACAGCCGAAAAACTGTTTTTT
TRBV20-1	many	NA	TRBJ2-7	CSARAVGSDSYEQYF	TGCAGTGCTAGAGCCGTGGGTAGCGACTCCTACGAGCAGTACTTC
TRBV10-3	NA	NA	TRBJ1-1	CAISESRQMNTEAFF	TGTGCCATCAGTGAGTCGAGACAAATGAACACTGAAGCTTTCTTT
TRBV5-5	NA	NA	TRBJ2-3	CASSLSVDTQYF	TGTGCCAGCAGCTTGTCCGTAGATACGCAGTATTTT
TRBV12-3/TRBV12-4	NA	NA	TRBJ1-1	CASSLRQSNTEAFF	TGTGCCAGCAGTTTAAGACAGAGCAACACTGAAGCTTTCTTT
TRBV3-1	few	TRBD1	TRBJ1-1	CASQDRGAEAFF	TGTGCCAGTCAAGACAGGGGGGCTGAAGCTTTCTTT
TRBV7-2	NA	TRBD1	TRBJ1-2	CASSLVGRGSSYGYTF	TGTGCCAGCAGCTTAGTAGGCAGGGGGTCTAGCTATGGCTACACCTTC
TRBV4-2	NA	TRBD1	TRBJ1-1	CASSRGGQENTEAFF	TGTGCCAGCAGCCGAGGGGGCCAGGAGAACACTGAAGCTTTCTTT
TRBV9	many	TRBD2	TRBJ2-1	CASSLEAGATYNEQFF	TGTGCCAGCAGCTTGGAAGCGGGGGCGACCTACAATGAGCAGTTCTTC
TRBV12-3/TRBV12-4	few	TRBD1	TRBJ2-7	CASSLGTGSRYEQYF	TGTGCCAGCAGTTTAGGGACAGGGAGTAGGTATGAGCAGTACTTC
TRBV29-1	many	TRBD2	TRBJ2-1	CSVEDGEGRSNEQFF	TGCAGCGTTGAAGACGGGGAGGGGAGGTCGAATGAGCAGTTCTTC
TRBV10-3	many	NA	TRBJ1-6	CAIGDTGNSPLHF	TGTGCCATCGGGGACACAGGGAATTCACCCCTCCACTTT
TRBV12-3/TRBV12-4	few	NA	TRBJ2-2	CASSKHRGTGELFF	TGTGCCAGCAGTAAGCACCGCGGCACCGGGGAGCTGTTTTTT
TRBV3-1	NA	NA	TRBJ2-1	CASSQGRLAQTEFF	TGTGCCAGCAGCCAAGGTCGCCTAGCTCAGACGGAGTTCTTC
TRBV25-1	NA	NA	TRBJ2-3	CASSGGLRQHTDTQYF	TGTGCCAGCAGTGGAGGACTTAGACAACACACAGATACGCAGTATTTT
TRBV20-1	many	NA	TRBJ1-4	CSAAHATNEKLFF	TGCAGTGCGGCACATGCAACTAATGAAAAACTGTTTTTT
TRBV6-2/TRBV6-3	many	NA	TRBJ2-1	CASSSEQGEQFF	TGTGCCAGCAGCTCCGAACAGGGCGAGCAGTTCTTC
TRBV7-2	few	NA	TRBJ2-3	CASSLGFSDFTSTDTQYF	TGTGCCAGCAGCTTAGGTTTTAGTGACTTCACTAGCACAGATACGCAGTATTTT
TRBV5-1	NA	NA	TRBJ2-3	CASSPGRGKGTDTQYF	TGCGCCAGCAGCCCGGGCAGGGGAAAGGGCACAGATACGCAGTATTTT
TRBV5-1	few	NA	TRBJ2-6	CASSASRDISSGANVLTF	TGCGCCAGCAGCGCGAGCCGGGACATAAGCTCTGGGGCCAACGTCCTGACTTTC